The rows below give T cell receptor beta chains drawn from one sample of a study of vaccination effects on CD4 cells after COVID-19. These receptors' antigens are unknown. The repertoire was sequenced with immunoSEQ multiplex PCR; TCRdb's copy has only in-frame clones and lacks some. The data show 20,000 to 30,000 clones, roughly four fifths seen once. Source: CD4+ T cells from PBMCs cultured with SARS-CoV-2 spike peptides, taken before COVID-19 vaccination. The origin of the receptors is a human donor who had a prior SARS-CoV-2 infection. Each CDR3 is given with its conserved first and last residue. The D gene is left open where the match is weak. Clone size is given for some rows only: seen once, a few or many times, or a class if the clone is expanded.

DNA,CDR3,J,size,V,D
TGCGCCAGCAGCGAGGGGACTAGCGGGGGGTCTATCACAGATACGCAGTATTTT,CASSEGTSGGSITDTQYF,TRBJ2-3,NA,TRBV5-1,TRBD2
TGCGCCAGCAGCCAAGGCTGGGGACAGGGGAACACTGAAGCTTTCTTT,CASSQGWGQGNTEAFF,TRBJ1-1,NA,TRBV4-3,TRBD1
TGTGCCAGCAGCAAAGGTAAAAGGGAAGGAACCGGGGAGCTGTTTTTT,CASSKGKREGTGELFF,TRBJ2-2,few,TRBV21-1,NA
TGTGCCAGCAGCCAAGACCCCGGGACTAGCGCAGATACGCAGTATTTT,CASSQDPGTSADTQYF,TRBJ2-3,once,TRBV4-2,TRBD2
TGTGCCAGCAGTTACAGGGGATATAATTCACCCCTCCACTTT,CASSYRGYNSPLHF,TRBJ1-6,NA,TRBV6-6,NA
TGTGCCAGCACCTCGGAGGGCCGGTCCTACAATGAGCAGTTCTTC,CASTSEGRSYNEQFF,TRBJ2-1,NA,TRBV7-8,NA
TGTGCCAGCAGCCAAGACAGACCTCACTATGGCTACACCTTC,CASSQDRPHYGYTF,TRBJ1-2,few,TRBV3-1/TRBV3-2,NA
TGCGCCAGCAGCCAAGATTGGCAGGAGGGGAGAGAGCAGTACTTC,CASSQDWQEGREQYF,TRBJ2-7,few,TRBV4-1,NA
TGCGCCAGCAGCTTGTTGATTCAGGGGAACAATGAGCAGTTCTTC,CASSLLIQGNNEQFF,TRBJ2-1,NA,TRBV5-1,NA
TGCGCCAGCAGCCAAGGGAGGGGGGGCGCGGGATGGGAGACCCAGTACTTC,CASSQGRGGAGWETQYF,TRBJ2-5,NA,TRBV4-1,NA
TGTGCCAGCAGCTTCAACGCCGGGACTAGCGGATACGAGCAGTACTTC,CASSFNAGTSGYEQYF,TRBJ2-7,few,TRBV7-8,TRBD2
TGTGCCAGCAGTTTATCGTGGCAGGGCGGGTTCTTTGGCTACACCTTC,CASSLSWQGGFFGYTF,TRBJ1-2,once,TRBV27,NA
TGTGCCAGCAGCCAAGAAGGGACACTGAACACTGAAGCTTTCTTT,CASSQEGTLNTEAFF,TRBJ1-1,few,TRBV3-1/TRBV3-2,NA
TGTGCCAGCAGCTTGTACTACGAGCAGTACTTC,CASSLYYEQYF,TRBJ2-7,NA,TRBV11-2,NA
TGTGCCAGCAGTGAAGTGGGTAAGGGTCGGAGCAATCAGCCCCAGCATTTT,CASSEVGKGRSNQPQHF,TRBJ1-5,once,TRBV6-1,NA
TGTGCCAGCAGTTACTATGGGGACAGCTTCTATGGCTACACCTTC,CASSYYGDSFYGYTF,TRBJ1-2,NA,TRBV27,TRBD1
TGTGCCACCACCGGGACTCACCACGGTAACACCGGGGAGCTGTTTTTT,CATTGTHHGNTGELFF,TRBJ2-2,NA,TRBV24-1,NA
TGTGCCACCAGCAGAGATGGGTTCACTGAAGCTTTCTTT,CATSRDGFTEAFF,TRBJ1-1,NA,TRBV15,NA
TGTGCCAGCAGCTCTGGCCAGGGTTTTTATTATGGCTACACCTTC,CASSSGQGFYYGYTF,TRBJ1-2,NA,TRBV5-4,NA
TGTGCCAGCAGCTTTGGGACAGTAGGGACCCAGTACTTC,CASSFGTVGTQYF,TRBJ2-5,few,TRBV7-2,TRBD1
TGTGCCAGCAGCTTAGGGGCTGGAAACACCATATATTTT,CASSLGAGNTIYF,TRBJ1-3,NA,TRBV7-2,NA
TGTGCCAGCAGTACCTCCAGAGAGACCCAGTACTTC,CASSTSRETQYF,TRBJ2-5,once,TRBV12-3/TRBV12-4,NA
TGTGCCACCAGCAGAGAACTGCCAGGGTTTCGTTACAATGAGCAGTTCTTC,CATSRELPGFRYNEQFF,TRBJ2-1,NA,TRBV15,NA
TGTGCCAGCGATAGCGGGCTGGACTACAATGAGCAGTTCTTC,CASDSGLDYNEQFF,TRBJ2-1,NA,TRBV11-3,TRBD2
TGTGCCAGCAGTCGAAGTACAGAGGCCGGGGAGCTGTTTTTT,CASSRSTEAGELFF,TRBJ2-2,NA,TRBV6-6,NA
TGTGCCACCAGTGCCGCCCTTGGTAGCGGGATTCAGTATTTT,CATSAALGSGIQYF,TRBJ2-3,NA,TRBV24-1,TRBD2
TGTGCCAGCAGCTTAAGGGACAGGGGGTATTCCGCTGGAAACACCATATATTTT,CASSLRDRGYSAGNTIYF,TRBJ1-3,NA,TRBV13,TRBD1
TGTGCCAGCAGCGTAGTTGGTCAGGGGTACAATGAGCAGTTCTTC,CASSVVGQGYNEQFF,TRBJ2-1,NA,TRBV9,NA
TGTGCCAGCAGCTTTTCTGGGAGGGACCACGAGCAGTACTTC,CASSFSGRDHEQYF,TRBJ2-7,NA,TRBV5-5,TRBD2
TGTGCCAGCAGGGACAGGTACTCTGGAAACACCATATATTTT,CASRDRYSGNTIYF,TRBJ1-3,NA,TRBV25-1,TRBD1
TGTGCCAGCAGCCTACACACCCAGACTAGCATGGAGACCCAGTACTTC,CASSLHTQTSMETQYF,TRBJ2-5,NA,TRBV3-1/TRBV3-2,TRBD2
TGTGCCAGCTCACGGGACAGCTCCTACGAGCAGTACTTC,CASSRDSSYEQYF,TRBJ2-7,NA,TRBV18,TRBD1
TGTGCCAGCAGTTACCTCCCCGGGACAGGGACGGACACCATATATTTT,CASSYLPGTGTDTIYF,TRBJ1-3,NA,TRBV6-5,TRBD1
TGTGCTAGTGGTTTGGTGGGAGGGTTGGCCCTGTTCTTC,CASGLVGGLALFF,TRBJ2-1,NA,TRBV12-5,TRBD2
TGTGCCACCGCGACAGGTCTTAACTATGGCTACACCTTC,CATATGLNYGYTF,TRBJ1-2,NA,TRBV12-3/TRBV12-4,NA
TGTGCCACCAGCAGAGCCCGGGTCCCCGACGATCAGCCCCAGCATTTT,CATSRARVPDDQPQHF,TRBJ1-5,NA,TRBV15,NA
TGTGCCAGCAGTCGAGGCCCAGCGGGCCTCTACAATGAGCAGTTCTTC,CASSRGPAGLYNEQFF,TRBJ2-1,NA,TRBV3-1/TRBV3-2,NA
TGTGCCTGGGCTGGTGGAGGCTACGAGCAGTACTTC,CAWAGGGYEQYF,TRBJ2-7,NA,TRBV30,NA
TGTGCCAGCAGCTTTAAAATTACAGGGGCCAACGTCCTGACTTTC,CASSFKITGANVLTF,TRBJ2-6,NA,TRBV5-4,NA
TGTGCCAGCAAGTCCATGACGGGATCATCCTACGAGCAGTACTTC,CASKSMTGSSYEQYF,TRBJ2-7,once,TRBV6-5,NA
TGCAGTGCAGCACCCCAGAGTATAGCGTTCTTC,CSAAPQSIAFF,TRBJ2-1,NA,TRBV20-1,NA
TGTGCCAGCAGTGGGCAGGGGTATGGCTACACCTTC,CASSGQGYGYTF,TRBJ1-2,NA,TRBV2,NA
TGCGCCAGCAGCCGAGGCGGCAACACAGATACGCAGTATTTT,CASSRGGNTDTQYF,TRBJ2-3,NA,TRBV4-3,NA
TGTGCCAGCAGCGTCATACAGGGTCGACTTGATGAGCAGTTCTTC,CASSVIQGRLDEQFF,TRBJ2-1,NA,TRBV9,NA
TGTGCCAGCAGTGCCGATGGACGGGAAAATTCACCCCTCCACTTT,CASSADGRENSPLHF,TRBJ1-6,NA,TRBV2,NA
TGTGCCAGCAGTTTAGGGGGATATGAGCAGTTCTTC,CASSLGGYEQFF,TRBJ2-1,NA,TRBV28,NA
TGTGCCAGCAGTTTAAGGTTCATAACGGGTAGAAAGACCCAGTACTTC,CASSLRFITGRKTQYF,TRBJ2-5,NA,TRBV27,NA
TGTGCCAGCAGCCAGGTCGCGGGAGAGTACACCGGGGAGCTGTTTTTT,CASSQVAGEYTGELFF,TRBJ2-2,NA,TRBV7-2,TRBD2
TGTGCCATCAGTGAAAGGGCAACTAATGAAAAACTGTTTTTT,CAISERATNEKLFF,TRBJ1-4,NA,TRBV10-3,NA
TGTGCCAGCAGATCACTAGCGACCGGGGAGCTGTTTTTT,CASRSLATGELFF,TRBJ2-2,NA,TRBV7-2,TRBD2
TGCAGTGCTAGTCGACAGGGGGTTCGCGGGCAGTACTTC,CSASRQGVRGQYF,TRBJ2-7,NA,TRBV20-1,TRBD1
TGTGCTAGCAGCCTCCGCTGGGCAGGGTCCTACAATGAGCAGTTCTTC,CASSLRWAGSYNEQFF,TRBJ2-1,once,TRBV7-7,NA
TGTGCCAGCAGCTTATCGAGGGAGCTTCGCACAGATACGCAGTATTTT,CASSLSRELRTDTQYF,TRBJ2-3,NA,TRBV5-4,NA
TGTGCCAGCAGCTTAGGGGCGGGGTCGGGGGGGACCGGGGAGCTGTTTTTT,CASSLGAGSGGTGELFF,TRBJ2-2,NA,TRBV7-2,TRBD2
TGTGCTAGTGGTTTGGAAGAGGACACTGAAGCTTTCTTT,CASGLEEDTEAFF,TRBJ1-1,few,TRBV12-5,NA
TGTGCCAGTAGTCGGACTCGGGGCGAGCAGTACTTC,CASSRTRGEQYF,TRBJ2-7,NA,TRBV19,NA
TGTGCCAGCAGCCCCCGGACTGACACGTACAATGAGCAGTTCTTC,CASSPRTDTYNEQFF,TRBJ2-1,few,TRBV11-3,NA
TGTGCCAGCAGTTTTTGGAGGGGATACGAGCAGTACTTC,CASSFWRGYEQYF,TRBJ2-7,NA,TRBV27,NA
TGCGCCAGCAGCTTGACGGTGGGACCGAGTCTTCATGGCTACACCTTC,CASSLTVGPSLHGYTF,TRBJ1-2,NA,TRBV5-1,NA